Below, 17 T cell receptor beta chains from the same sample are listed, as sequenced in a study of T cell repertoires in cytomegalovirus infection. Which antigens these TCRs recognize remains unknown. TCRdb called the reads again in MiXCR, with one record for every CDR3 protein. This sample has approximately 1,000,000 distinct CDR3 sequences; around 29% occur once, and the top ten carry more than 13%. Sample: cultured CD8+ T cells from PBMCs, taken from culture after CMV antigen stimulation. All receptors derive from a human donor in good health (CMV status not recorded). Some clones in this sample may be carry-over from other donors' samples.

This clonotype was seen only a few times. The chain combines TRBV27 with TRBJ2-7; D might be TRBD1 (6 bases). Trimming pared 3 bases from V and 4 bases from J, leaving 16 bases between. Germline loops: CDR1 MNHEY, CDR2 SMNVEV (reference sequence). The CDR3 consists of 15 residues. Here the CDR3 DNA reads TGTGCCAGCAGTTTCTCCTCGGGACAACCTTACGAGCAGTACTTC. Translated: CASSFSSGQPYEQYF.

The chain carries TRBV29-1 and TRBJ1-1; D gene uncertain. CDR3 length equals 11 residues. Germline CDR1 is SQVTM and CDR2 is ANQGSEA. The V and J ends lost 5 bases and 4 bases respectively, with 8 bases between them. CDR3 sequence (DNA): TGCAGCGTTCCAAAGGGCACTGAAGCTTTCTTT. Encoded protein: CSVPKGTEAFF.

This chain links TRBV19 with TRBJ2-5; 9 positions agree with TRBD2. Germline values: CDR1 LNHDA, CDR2 SQIVND (reference sequence). Losses at the gene ends were 9 bases for V and 3 bases for J; bases not matched to a gene: 5. The CDR3 runs to 13 residues. The CDR3 DNA sequence: TGTGCCAGCCGGGGCGGGGGGGAAGAGACCCAGTACTTC. Protein sequence: CASRGGGEETQYF. The variable domain in full, completed from reference TRBV19 and TRBJ2-5, reads DGGITQSPKYLFRKEGQNVTLSCEQNLNHDAMYWYRQDPGQGLRLIYYSQIVNDFQKGDIAEGYSVSREKKESFPLTVTSAQKNPTAFYLCASRGGGEETQYFGPGTRLLVL.

This chain uses TRBV5-1 with TRBJ2-7, with D possibly being TRBD1 (6 bases). Trimming cost V 0 bases and J 4 bases, with 14 bases left between them. This CDR3 contains 15 residues. The germline V gene encodes CDR1 SGHRS and CDR2 YFSETQ. The CDR3 DNA is TGCGCCAGCAGCTTGGACAGGGCGGCTGGGTACGAGCAGTACTTC. Its protein product is CASSLDRAAGYEQYF.

There are many counts of this clonotype. The rearrangement links TRBV7-2 to TRBJ1-3; D is ambiguous. V was cut by 1 base and J by 0 bases, with 13 bases left in between. There are 17 residues in the CDR3. The germline V gene encodes CDR1 SGHTA and CDR2 FQGNSA. The CDR3 coding sequence is TGTGCCAGCAGCTTAGTGCACGGGGAGAGCTCTGGAAACACCATATATTTT. Residues: CASSLVHGESSGNTIYF.

This clonotype has more than one count but fewer than ten. CDR3 DNA sequence: TGTGCCAGCACCCGGACGATGGACTACGAGCAGTACGTC. It codes for CASTRTMDYEQYV. The chain is built from TRBV6-1 and TRBJ2-7; D ambiguous. CDR3 length: 13 residues. Trimming stripped 7 bases from V and 3 bases from J, with 13 bases between. Per the germline V gene, CDR1 is MNHNS and CDR2 is SASEGT.

This clonotype was detected only a few times. V and J are TRBV6-1 and TRBJ2-7, with TRBD1 identical over 10 bases. Germline CDR1 is MNHNS and CDR2 is SASEGT. V lost 7 bases and J lost 1; bases outside the gene matches: 4. The CDR3 totals 14 residues. CDR3 in amino acids: CASNPGQGSYEQYF. Here the CDR3 DNA reads TGTGCCAGCAACCCGGGACAGGGGTCCTACGAGCAGTACTTC.

The sample holds a few counts of this clonotype. The rearrangement links TRBV4-3 to TRBJ1-6, with D perhaps TRBD1 (5 bases). The length of the CDR3 is 15 residues. V lost 2 bases, J lost 9 bases, and 14 bases lay in between. CDR1 is LGHNA, CDR2 YSLEER, per germline. The CDR3 protein is CASSQQAIRGSPLHF. DNA of the CDR3: TGCGCCAGCAGCCAACAGGCCATAAGGGGTTCACCCCTCCACTTT.

The genes are TRBV7-6 and TRBJ1-2; maybe TRBD1 (5 bases). Germline V lookup: CDR1 SGHVS, CDR2 FNYEAQ. CDR3 length equals 15 residues. The V gene lost 4 bases and the J gene lost 0 bases, with 12 bases spanning the gap. The CDR3: CASSSDSNSNYGYTF. Written as DNA, the CDR3 is TGTGCCAGCAGCTCCGACAGCAACTCTAACTATGGCTACACCTTC.

This clonotype came up a few times. V is TRBV7-6 and J is TRBJ2-3; 10 nucleotides agree with TRBD2. The CDR3 extends over 16 amino acids. The junction had 5 bases not matched to a gene; V was cut back by 1 base and J by 4 bases. Germline CDR1 reads SGHVS; CDR2 reads FNYEAQ. The CDR3 here is CASSLEQRGGADTQYF. The CDR3 DNA reads as TGTGCCAGCAGCTTAGAACAGCGGGGGGGCGCAGATACGCAGTATTTT.

The rearrangement uses TRBV27 and TRBJ1-1, with unresolved D. The ends were cut back, 7 bases at V and 1 base at J, with 7 bases in the middle. From germline, CDR1 is MNHEY and CDR2 SMNVEV (reference sequence). This CDR3 has 12 amino acids. CDR3 protein: CASTGTNTEAFF. The CDR3 DNA is TGTGCCAGCACCGGCACGAACACTGAAGCTTTCTTT.

V gene TRBV13 combines with J gene TRBJ1-6; D uncertain. V shed 2 bases and J shed 2 bases, with 10 bases lying between them. The germline V gene has CDR1 PRHDT and CDR2 FYEKMQ (reference sequence). The CDR3 runs 16 residues. Written as DNA, the CDR3 is TGTGCCAGCAGCTTAACTGGGAAGGCCTATAATTCACCCCTCCACTTT. This translates into CASSLTGKAYNSPLHF. Full variable domain (remainder filled in from reference TRBV13 and TRBJ1-6): AAGVIQSPRHLIKEKRETATLKCYPIPRHDTVYWYQQGPGQDPQFLISFYEKMQSDKGSIPDRFSAQQFSDYHSELNMSSLELGDSALYFCASSLTGKAYNSPLHFGNGTRLTVT.

V is TRBV12-3 or TRBV12-4 and J is TRBJ1-1; D is perhaps TRBD1 (6 bases). CDR3 size: 15 residues. Trimming shortened V by 2 bases and J by 1 base, and 11 bases separated the two germline ends. This CDR3 is CASSLPRRGNTEAFF. The CDR3, as DNA: TGTGCCAGCAGTTTACCCCGCAGGGGGAACACTGAAGCTTTCTTT.

This chain connects TRBV4-1 to TRBJ2-7, with TRBD2 as a possible D gene (6 bases). Germline V gene sequence: CDR1 MGHRA, CDR2 YSYEKL. V lost 4 bases, J lost 4 bases, and 23 bases lay in between. The CDR3 extends over 17 amino acids. In DNA form, the CDR3 reads TGCGCCAGCAGCCTGAGGTCCCGGGACTGGGGGTTTTACGAGCAGTACTTC. Translation: CASSLRSRDWGFYEQYF.

A note on this clonotype: The junction does not match germline at one end; this may be a read error. The V call is TRBV7-7, the J call TRBJ2-2; 7 nucleotides line up with TRBD2. The CDR3 has 18 amino acids. Germline CDR1 and CDR2: SSHAT and FNYEAQ (reference sequence). The CDR3 nucleotides read TGTGCTAGCAGCCCTAAGCTCCGGGACTACGCGAACACCGGGGAGCTGTTTTTT. Encoded protein: CASSPKLRDYANTGELFF. The full variable domain, completed using reference TRBV7-7 and TRBJ2-2, is GAGVSQSPRYKVTKRGQDVTLRCDPISSHATLYWYQQALGQGPEFLTYFNYEAQPDKSGLPSDRFSAERPEGSISTLTIQRTEQRDSAMYRCASSPKLRDYANTGELFFGEGSRLTVL.

The chain uses TRBV5-4 and TRBJ1-6; possibly TRBD1 for D (5 bases). The CDR3 has 14 amino acids. V was clipped by 6 bases and J by 5 bases, with 12 bases between them. CDR1 is SGHNT, CDR2 YYREEE, per germline (reference sequence). CDR3 nucleotides: TGTGCCAGCAACCAAACAGGAAATAATTCACCCCTCCACTTT. Protein product: CASNQTGNNSPLHF.

The gene calls are TRBV5-1 and TRBJ2-5; 8 bases agree with TRBD1. CDR3 length: 15 amino acids. Germline trimming cut 0 bases from V and 4 bases from J; bases unmatched to any gene: 5. Germline-derived CDR1 and CDR2 are SGHRS and YFSETQ. The CDR3 coding sequence is TGCGCCAGCAGCTTGGACGGACAGGGTGGAGAGACCCAGTACTTC. Protein sequence: CASSLDGQGGETQYF.